This T cell receptor (beta chain) is from a study of blood T cell repertoires in COVID-19. In the study overall: PBMCs, B-cell-depleted T cells, or T cells were the source of the cDNA or gDNA that made up the material.

Original analysis: Amplifying reference gene primers gave estimates of nucleated cell counts. Libraries were prepared by immunoSEQ multiplex PCR; TCRdb keeps only in-frame clonotypes and omits some of them. That table supplies the V and J calls and clone size; D and trimming were determined from the DNA. The sample has roughly 250,000 clones, roughly 86% seen once. This clone was seen many times. The TCR originated in a woman in her fifties or sixties who had recovered from COVID-19. The sample comprised PBMCs or T cells enriched from blood (not recorded which).

The CDR3 region is CASSLGQGASPLHF. Written as DNA, the CDR3 is TGTGCCAGCAGTTTGGGACAGGGGGCTTCACCCCTCCACTTT. This rearrangement joins TRBV28 to TRBJ1-6; 12 bases line up with TRBD1. V shed 3 bases, J shed 9 bases, and the junction held 0 bases outside the gene matches. The CDR3 has 14 amino acids. CDR1 and CDR2 from the germline V gene are MDHEN and SYDVKM.